The 19 T cell receptor beta chains presented below share a single source sample, sequenced in a study of shared clonotypes between healthy human individuals. Positive CCR7 selection of CD45RO-negative cells yielded the naive CD8 cells, and terminally differentiated effector memory CD45RA+ cells were excluded. Sequencing used immunoSEQ multiplex PCR; TCRdb keeps in-frame clones, though not all of them. Of about 2 million clones in the sample, over 85% were seen once. Material for sequencing was naive CD8+ T cells sorted from blood. These receptors were obtained from a man aged 18 to 30 in good health.

The chain combines TRBV4-1 with TRBJ1-2; D is ambiguous. Trimming took off 2 bases at V and 8 bases at J, with 12 bases between the two ends. The germline V gene encodes CDR1 MGHRA and CDR2 YSYEKL. The CDR3 spans 13 residues. CDR3 amino acids: CASSQRWSEGYTF. DNA for the CDR3: TGCGCCAGCAGCCAACGATGGTCGGAAGGCTACACCTTC.

V is TRBV5-6 and J is TRBJ1-5; D not certain. Deletions cut 3 bases from V and 5 bases from J, with 6 bases between. The CDR3 is 12 residues long. The germline V gene has CDR1 SGHDT and CDR2 YYEEEE. CDR3 residues: CASSSYDQPQHF. The DNA for the CDR3 is TGTGCCAGCAGCTCATACGATCAGCCCCAGCATTTT.

Of note for this clone: This same CDR3 is encoded by further DNA sequences in the sample. V gene TRBV6-6 combines with J gene TRBJ2-1; unclear D gene. The CDR3 totals 11 residues. Trimming pared 6 bases from V and 5 bases from J, leaving 5 bases between. Per germline, CDR1 MNHNY and CDR2 SVGAGI (reference sequence). The DNA for the CDR3 is TGTGCCAGCAGCCCCGACAATGAGCAGTTCTTC. It translates to CASSPDNEQFF.

Here the CDR3 reads CAISGQGIREETQYF. The CDR3 bases are TGTGCCATCAGTGGGCAGGGGATAAGGGAAGAGACCCAGTACTTC. V is TRBV10-3 and J is TRBJ2-5, with D maybe TRBD1 (6 bases). The CDR3 runs 15 residues. From germline, CDR1 is ENHRY and CDR2 SYGVKD. V lost 4 bases to trimming and J lost 3 bases, with 15 bases between them.

The chain links TRBV28 to TRBJ2-2; D is uncertain. The V end was cut by 3 bases, the J end by 6 bases, with 11 bases between. The germline V gene has CDR1 MDHEN and CDR2 SYDVKM. This CDR3 comprises 14 residues. DNA for the CDR3: TGTGCCAGCAGTTTGGTAGGAGCCTCCGGGGAGCTGTTTTTT. This sequence encodes CASSLVGASGELFF.

V is TRBV27 and J is TRBJ2-5; TRBD2 might be the D (5 bases). Between the trimmed V and J ends, which lost 7 bases and 4 bases, there was a span of 10 bases. The CDR3 covers 12 residues. Germline CDR1 MNHEY, CDR2 SMNVEV (reference sequence). CDR3 protein: CASTTGSETQYF. The CDR3, as DNA: TGTGCCAGCACTACGGGATCAGAGACCCAGTACTTC.

The rearrangement uses TRBV27 and TRBJ1-5; D remains unclear. Germline CDR1 MNHEY, CDR2 SMNVEV (reference sequence). This CDR3 has 15 amino acids. Trimming removed 8 bases from V and 0 bases from J, with 14 bases in between. CDR3 bases: TGTGCCAGCGGAGAAGGCACATATAGCAATCAGCCCCAGCATTTT. Protein sequence: CASGEGTYSNQPQHF.

This rearrangement joins TRBV5-1 to TRBJ1-3, with D unresolved. The germline gives CDR1 SGHRS, CDR2 YFSETQ. V was clipped by 1 base and J by 3 bases, with 20 bases between them. This CDR3 has 18 amino acids. The DNA for the CDR3 is TGCGCCAGCAGCTTGCTTGAGGACCCCCGGAATATTGGAAACACCATATATTTT. Encoded protein: CASSLLEDPRNIGNTIYF.

The table lists this clone with a count of one. The chain is built from TRBV6-5 and TRBJ1-5; D not resolved. The germline gives CDR1 MNHEY, CDR2 SVGAGI. The ends were cut back, 7 bases at V and 4 bases at J, with 5 bases in the middle. The CDR3 loop spans 11 amino acids. The CDR3 protein is CASTTNQPQHF. For the CDR3, the DNA is TGTGCCAGCACCACAAATCAGCCCCAGCATTTT.

This chain uses TRBV7-8 with TRBJ2-7, with TRBD2 identical over 11 bases. With 1 base clipped from V and 6 bases from J, the junction kept 5 bases outside the gene matches. Germline assignment: CDR1 SGHVS and CDR2 FQNEAQ. The CDR3 is made up of 15 amino acids. CDR3 nucleotide sequence: TGTGCCAGCAGCTTAGGTTGGCTAGCGGGAGGCGAGCAGTACTTC. Its translation: CASSLGWLAGGEQYF.

The chain links TRBV5-4 to TRBJ2-1; 8 nucleotides match TRBD2. CDR1 is SGHNT and CDR2 is YYREEE in the germline V gene (reference sequence). V lost 2 bases to trimming and J lost 6 bases; unmatched junction nucleotides: 10. The CDR3 sequence is 16 residues long. The CDR3 DNA follows: TGTGCCAGCAGCTTTTACCGGGAGGGCCCCTCCAATGAGCAGTTCTTC. This sequence encodes CASSFYREGPSNEQFF.

The chain employs TRBV29-1 and TRBJ1-1, with unresolved D. CDR1 is SQVTM, CDR2 ANQGSEA, per germline. The CDR3 covers 13 residues. Trimming took off 7 bases at V and 2 bases at J, with 14 bases between the two ends. The CDR3: CSGIAGSNTEAFF. CDR3 sequence (DNA): TGCAGCGGGATTGCCGGCAGTAACACTGAAGCTTTCTTT. The whole variable domain, remainder taken from reference TRBV29-1 and TRBJ1-1, is SAVISQKPSRDICQRGTSLTIQCQVDSQVTMMFWYRQQPGQSLTLIATANQGSEATYESGFVIDKFPISRPNLTFSTLTVSNMSPEDSSIYLCSGIAGSNTEAFFGQGTRLTVV.

On this clone itself: The sample contains more than one DNA sequence encoding this CDR3. The chain couples TRBV9 to TRBJ1-2; D not certain. Trimming cost V 2 bases and J 3 bases, with 8 bases left between them. Germline values: CDR1 SGDLS, CDR2 YYNGEE. The CDR3 runs to 13 residues. CDR3 DNA sequence: TGTGCCAGCAGCGTGGCGGGATACTATGGCTACACCTTC. Amino acids: CASSVAGYYGYTF.

The rearrangement joins TRBV15 to TRBJ1-1; TRBD1 might be the D (6 bases). CDR3 length equals 17 residues. Trimming took 4 bases from V and 2 from J, leaving 20 bases between them. Germline CDR1 and CDR2: LNHNV and YYDKDF (reference sequence). The chain's CDR3 is CATSTTGHLLFNTEAFF. The CDR3, as DNA: TGTGCCACCAGCACCACAGGGCACCTGTTATTTAACACTGAAGCTTTCTTT.

V gene TRBV15 combines with J gene TRBJ1-1; D may be TRBD1 (6 bases). The V gene lost 4 bases and the J gene lost 0 bases, with 9 bases spanning the gap. The CDR3 is 14 residues long. Germline V gene lookup returns CDR1 LNHNV and CDR2 YYDKDF (reference sequence). Written as DNA, the CDR3 is TGTGCCACCAGCAAGGGGGACCTGAACACTGAAGCTTTCTTT. It specifies CATSKGDLNTEAFF.

As regards this clone: The sample holds other DNA sequences that translate to the same CDR3. CDR3 residues: CASSYSVGQPQHF. The CDR3 bases are TGTGCCAGCAGTTACTCCGTAGGTCAGCCCCAGCATTTT. The V gene is TRBV6-5, the J gene TRBJ1-5; no reliable D call. Trimming took off 0 bases at V and 6 bases at J, with 6 bases between the two ends. The CDR3 runs to 13 residues. Per germline, CDR1 MNHEY and CDR2 SVGAGI.

The V call is TRBV7-9, the J call TRBJ2-3; no firm D call. Germline CDR1 and CDR2: SEHNR and FQNEAQ (reference sequence). Trimming took 4 bases from V and 3 from J, leaving 17 bases between them. This CDR3 is built from 16 residues. CDR3 bases: TGTGCCAGCAGCTCCCGCCTGGAAGGCGTGACAGATACGCAGTATTTT. It codes for CASSSRLEGVTDTQYF.

V and J are TRBV9 and TRBJ1-3; TRBD1 might be the D (6 bases). Germline CDR1 is SGDLS and CDR2 is YYNGEE. Trimming took 2 bases from V and 3 from J, leaving 15 bases between them. This CDR3 region has 16 residues. The CDR3 DNA reads as TGTGCCAGCAGCGTTTCGGGGGGCGCCGATGGAAACACCATATATTTT. It codes for CASSVSGGADGNTIYF.

V and J are TRBV9 and TRBJ1-5; the D gene is possibly TRBD1 (5 bases). The germline gives CDR1 SGDLS, CDR2 YYNGEE. V was trimmed by 4 bases and J by 5 bases, leaving 13 bases between them. This CDR3 has 14 residues. CDR3 nucleotides: TGTGCCAGCAGCTTAGCAGGGTCTCATCAGCCCCAGCATTTT. Its protein product is CASSLAGSHQPQHF.